This TCR beta chain was recorded in a study of OX40 agonist ivuxolimab in advanced cancers. Background on the study: At 75% to 90% male, the cohort had a mean age of approximately 64 years, ranging from about 20 to 79.

On this clone: Its specificity is unknown.

Only in-frame clones appear in the TCRdb table, and some are missing; sequencing was by immunoSEQ multiplex PCR. Of approximately 41,000 clones in the sample, roughly nine tenths are singletons; the top ten hold approximately 45%. General study findings and limits: Specificity for antigen went undetermined in the expanded peripheral T cells.

This material consisted of CD4+ or CD8+ T cells sorted from blood, taken in a trial of the OX40 agonist ivuxolimab. The sequence was collected from an adult with an advanced solid tumor such as melanoma, head and neck, liver or kidney cancer.

CDR3 coding DNA: TGCGCCAGCAGCCTGACAGGGGGAAACAATGAGCAGTTCTTC. It encodes CASSLTGGNNEQFF. The chain carries TRBV5-1 and TRBJ2-1; TRBD1 matches at 9 bases. CDR1 is SGHRS and CDR2 is YFSETQ in the germline V gene. The CDR3 loop spans 14 amino acids. The V segment lost 4 bases and the J segment 5 bases; nucleotides outside the gene matches: 4.